Below, one T cell receptor beta chain is given with its context. Its antigen remains unknown. TCRdb reprocessed the 5' RACE reads and stores each CDR3 protein as one record, lacking DNA. The repertoire table contains 300,000 to 450,000 distinct CDR3 sequences. This sample was included in a study of T cells expressing NK-cell markers. Across the whole study: Sequencing covered eight donors, seven HCMV-seropositive and one seronegative. Overall study findings and caveats: The contribution of dominant NKG2C+ clonotypes to CD8+ T cells in roughly six donors was roughly 1.0-7.5%.

The material sequenced was blood T cells: a sorted CD56 or NKG2C T cell subset, CD4+ or CD8+ T cells, or bulk PBMC T cells (not recorded which). The sequence was collected from a man between 18 and 69 years old in good health.

CDR3 protein: CASSQSGGLEKLFF. The chain carries TRBV3-1 and TRBJ1-4; the TCRdb call, TRBD1, lacks DNA for checking. Germline CDR1 and CDR2: LGHDT and YNNKEL (reference sequence). This CDR3 has 14 amino acids.